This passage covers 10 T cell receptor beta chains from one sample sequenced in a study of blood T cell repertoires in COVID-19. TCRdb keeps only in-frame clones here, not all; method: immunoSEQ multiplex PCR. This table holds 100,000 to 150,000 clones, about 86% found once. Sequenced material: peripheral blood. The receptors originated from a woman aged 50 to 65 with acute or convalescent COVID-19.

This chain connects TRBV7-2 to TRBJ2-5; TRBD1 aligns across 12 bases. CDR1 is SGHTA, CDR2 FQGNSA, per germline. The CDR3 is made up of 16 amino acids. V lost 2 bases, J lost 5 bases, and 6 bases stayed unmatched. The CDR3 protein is CASSLQGQGAGETQYF. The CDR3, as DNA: TGTGCCAGCAGCTTACAGGGACAGGGGGCAGGGGAGACCCAGTACTTC.

The CDR3 region has the DNA TGTGCCAGCAGCTTGGGCATGGGGACAGGATACCCTTACGAGCAGTACTTC. Protein sequence: CASSLGMGTGYPYEQYF. The rearrangement joins TRBV7-9 to TRBJ2-7, with 8 bases identical to TRBD1. Germline CDR1 SEHNR, CDR2 FQNEAQ (reference sequence). This CDR3 contains 17 residues. Trimming took 3 bases from V and 4 from J; bases not matched to a gene: 14. Based on the CDR3 plus reference TRBV7-9 and TRBJ2-7, the full variable domain is DTGVSQNPRHKITKRGQNVTFRCDPISEHNRLYWYRQTLGQGPEFLTYFQNEAQLEKSRLLSDRFSAERPKGSFSTLEIQRTEQGDSAMYLCASSLGMGTGYPYEQYFGPGTRLTVT.

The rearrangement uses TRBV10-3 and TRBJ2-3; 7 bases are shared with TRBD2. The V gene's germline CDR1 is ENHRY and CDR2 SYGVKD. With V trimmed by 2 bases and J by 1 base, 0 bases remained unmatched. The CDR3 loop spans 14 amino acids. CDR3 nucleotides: TGTGCCATCAGTGAGACTAGCGGCACAGATACGCAGTATTTT. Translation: CAISETSGTDTQYF.

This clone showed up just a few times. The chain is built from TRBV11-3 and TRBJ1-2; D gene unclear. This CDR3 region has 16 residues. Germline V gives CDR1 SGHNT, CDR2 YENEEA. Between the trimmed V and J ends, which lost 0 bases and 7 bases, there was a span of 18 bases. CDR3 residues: CASSLDLNLGGGGYTF. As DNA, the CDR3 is TGTGCCAGCAGCTTAGATCTTAACCTAGGAGGCGGTGGCTACACCTTC.

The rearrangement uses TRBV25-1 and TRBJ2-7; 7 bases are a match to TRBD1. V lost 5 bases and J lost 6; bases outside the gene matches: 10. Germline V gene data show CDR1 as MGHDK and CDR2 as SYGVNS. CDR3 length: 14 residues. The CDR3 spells CASSPMNNRGEQYF. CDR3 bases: TGTGCCAGCAGTCCCATGAATAACAGGGGCGAGCAGTACTTC.

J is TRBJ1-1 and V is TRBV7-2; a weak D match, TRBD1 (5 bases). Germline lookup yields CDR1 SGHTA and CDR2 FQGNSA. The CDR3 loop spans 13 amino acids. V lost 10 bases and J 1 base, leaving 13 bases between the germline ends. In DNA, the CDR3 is TGTGCCATCGGTGGGGCAGGGAACACTGAAGCTTTCTTT. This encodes CAIGGAGNTEAFF.

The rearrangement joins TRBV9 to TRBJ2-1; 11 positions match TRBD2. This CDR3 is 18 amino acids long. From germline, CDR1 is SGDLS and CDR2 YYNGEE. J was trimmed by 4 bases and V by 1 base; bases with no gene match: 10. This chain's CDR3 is CASSVSASSGGSYNEQFF. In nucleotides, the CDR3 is TGTGCCAGCAGCGTATCCGCATCTAGCGGGGGGTCTTACAATGAGCAGTTCTTC.

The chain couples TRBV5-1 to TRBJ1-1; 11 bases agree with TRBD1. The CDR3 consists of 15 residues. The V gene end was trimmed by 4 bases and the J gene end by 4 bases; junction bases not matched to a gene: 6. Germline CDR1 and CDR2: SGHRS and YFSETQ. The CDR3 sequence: CASSEGTGGFTEAFF. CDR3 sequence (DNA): TGCGCCAGCAGCGAAGGGACAGGGGGTTTCACTGAAGCTTTCTTT.

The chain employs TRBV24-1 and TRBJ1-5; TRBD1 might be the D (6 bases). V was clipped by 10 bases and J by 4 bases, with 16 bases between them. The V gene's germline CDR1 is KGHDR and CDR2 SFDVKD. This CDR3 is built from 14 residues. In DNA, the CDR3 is TGTGCCACAAAGGGCTCAGGGGAGAATCAGCCCCAGCATTTT. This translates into CATKGSGENQPQHF.

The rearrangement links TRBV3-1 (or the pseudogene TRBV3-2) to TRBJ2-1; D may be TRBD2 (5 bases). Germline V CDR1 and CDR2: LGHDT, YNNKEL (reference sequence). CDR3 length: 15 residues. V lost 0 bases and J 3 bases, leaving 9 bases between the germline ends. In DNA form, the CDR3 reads TGTGCCAGCAGCCAAGATGGAGGATTCTACAATGAGCAGTTCTTC. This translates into CASSQDGGFYNEQFF.